This T cell receptor (beta chain) is from a study of T cell responses to AZD1222 COVID-19 vaccine. Overall study results and limits: Baseline serology detected seropositivity in only six AZD1222 recipients. Mostly white British, mostly female donors; authors suggested clonal diversity may be underestimated. Repertoires were collected only later (after the peak T cell response had occurred).

With respect to this clone: No antigen is known for it.

The trim removed 5 bases at V and 8 bases at J, leaving 15 bases unmatched. CDR3 length: 16 amino acids. CDR1 is SGHAT, CDR2 FQNNGV, per germline. Both about-4-week and about-12-week second-dose recipients were combined. The repertoire was sequenced with immunoSEQ multiplex PCR; TCRdb's copy has only in-frame clones and lacks some. The sample has under 150,000 clones, roughly 90% seen once. The genes are TRBV11-2 and TRBJ1-2; 9 positions match TRBD1. The sample here was peripheral blood, taken 28 days after the second AZD1222 dose. This TCR came from an adult who received the AZD1222 COVID-19 vaccine. The CDR3, as DNA: TGTGCCAGCAGCCTTAGTCGGGCCGGGACAGGGACCGGCTACACCTTC. This translates into CASSLSRAGTGTGYTF.